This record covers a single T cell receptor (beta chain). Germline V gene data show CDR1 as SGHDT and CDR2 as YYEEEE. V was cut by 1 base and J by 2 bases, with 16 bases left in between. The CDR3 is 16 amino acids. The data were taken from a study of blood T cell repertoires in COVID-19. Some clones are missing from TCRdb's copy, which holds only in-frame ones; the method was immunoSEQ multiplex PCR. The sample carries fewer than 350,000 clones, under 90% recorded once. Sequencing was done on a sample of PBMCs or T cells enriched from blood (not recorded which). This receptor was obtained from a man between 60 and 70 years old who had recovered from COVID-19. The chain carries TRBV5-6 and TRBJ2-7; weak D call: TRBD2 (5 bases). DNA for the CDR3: TGTGCCAGCAGCTTGTTCCGGGGAAGGGCGGCCTACGAGCAGTACTTC. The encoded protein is CASSLFRGRAAYEQYF. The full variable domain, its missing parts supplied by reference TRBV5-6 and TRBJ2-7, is DAGVTQSPTHLIKTRGQQVTLRCSPKSGHDTVSWYQQALGQGPQFIFQYYEEEERQRGNFPDRFSGHQFPNYSSELNVNALLLGDSALYLCASSLFRGRAAYEQYFGPGTRLTVT.